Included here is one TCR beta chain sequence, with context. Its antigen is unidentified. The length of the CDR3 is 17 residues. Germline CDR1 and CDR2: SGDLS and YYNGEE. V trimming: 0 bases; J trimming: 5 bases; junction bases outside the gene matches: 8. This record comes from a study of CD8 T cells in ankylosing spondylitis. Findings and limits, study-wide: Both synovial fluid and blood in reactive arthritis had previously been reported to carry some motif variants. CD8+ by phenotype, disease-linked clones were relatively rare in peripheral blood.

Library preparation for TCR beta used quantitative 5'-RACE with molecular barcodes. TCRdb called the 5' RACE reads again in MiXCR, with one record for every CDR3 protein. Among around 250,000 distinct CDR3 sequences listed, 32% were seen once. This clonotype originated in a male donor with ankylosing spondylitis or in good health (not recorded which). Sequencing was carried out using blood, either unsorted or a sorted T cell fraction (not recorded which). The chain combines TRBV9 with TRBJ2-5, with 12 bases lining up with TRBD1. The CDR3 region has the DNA TGTGCCAGCAGCGTAGCCGGGACAGGGGGCGCGGGGGAGACCCAGTACTTC. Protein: CASSVAGTGGAGETQYF.